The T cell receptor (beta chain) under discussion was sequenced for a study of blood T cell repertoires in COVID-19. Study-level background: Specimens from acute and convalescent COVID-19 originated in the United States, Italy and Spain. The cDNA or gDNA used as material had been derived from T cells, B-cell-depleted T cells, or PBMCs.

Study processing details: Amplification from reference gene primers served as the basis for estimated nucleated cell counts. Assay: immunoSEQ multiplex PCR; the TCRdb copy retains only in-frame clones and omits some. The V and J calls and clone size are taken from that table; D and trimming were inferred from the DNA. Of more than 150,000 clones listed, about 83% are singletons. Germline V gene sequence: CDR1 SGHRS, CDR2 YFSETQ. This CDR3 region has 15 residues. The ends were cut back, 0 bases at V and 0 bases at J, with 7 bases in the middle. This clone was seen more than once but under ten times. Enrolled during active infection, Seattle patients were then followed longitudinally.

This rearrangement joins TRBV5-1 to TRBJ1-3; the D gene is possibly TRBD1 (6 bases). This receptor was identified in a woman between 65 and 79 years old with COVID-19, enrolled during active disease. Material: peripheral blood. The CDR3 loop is CASSLDRVSGNTIYF. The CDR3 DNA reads TGCGCCAGCAGCTTGGACAGGGTCTCTGGAAACACCATATATTTT.